This TCR beta chain was captured in a study of cytomegalovirus exposure and HLA in healthy donors. Study-wide results and caveats: The study put 150 to 200 TCR beta chains on its list as cytomegalovirus-associated.

This clone was detected a few times. Its target is unknown. The PCR contained 60 Vbeta and 13 Jbeta primers. Generated by immunoSEQ multiplex PCR, the TCRdb table keeps only in-frame clones and is missing some. Of around 93,000 clones listed, roughly 63% are singletons. This CDR3 region has 16 residues. Germline values: CDR1 SGHNT, CDR2 YYREEE (reference sequence). V gave up 2 bases and J gave up 5 bases; unmatched junction bases: 7. Sequenced: PBMCs. This TCR was recovered from a boy between 10 and 17 years old in good health and CMV-seropositive. This chain joins TRBV5-4 and TRBJ2-2, with TRBD1 matching over 9 bases. CDR3 bases: TGTGCCAGCAGCTTTTTGGGACAGGGTGGGACCGGGGAGCTGTTTTTT. It yields the protein CASSFLGQGGTGELFF.